Shown below are 3 T cell receptor beta chains from a single sample sequenced in a study of regulatory T cells in long-lasting Graves disease. Investigators prepared the TCR beta libraries by applying iRepertoire HTBI primers and Arm-PCR of CDR3 regions. TCRdb reprocessed the multiplex PCR reads via MiXCR and lists one record per CDR3 protein. Of about 540,000 distinct CDR3 sequences in the sample, less than 15% are singletons; the top ten hold roughly a tenth. Time point of the sample: newly diagnosed GD, antithyroid drugs for less than 3 months. PBMCs were the source of the RNA used for TCR sequencing. These data also formed part of another study, on T cells in Graves' hyperthyroidism and ophthalmopathy.

The source was peripheral blood mononuclear cells (PBMCs), collected at new diagnosis, from a patient treated with antithyroid drugs. These TCRs come from a man aged 25 to 40 with Graves disease.

This clonotype was picked up many times. DNA for the CDR3: TGTGCCAGCAGTTTTTCTTGGACAGGGAGACGCGATGAGCAGTTCTTC. This sequence encodes CASSFSWTGRRDEQFF. The V gene is TRBV28, the J gene TRBJ2-1; TRBD1 aligns across 8 bases. This CDR3 spans 16 amino acids. Germline values: CDR1 MDHEN, CDR2 SYDVKM. V shed 3 bases and J 8 bases; nucleotides not matched to a gene: 12.

This clonotype was detected many times. This rearrangement joins TRBV29-1 to TRBJ2-3; D unresolved. Germline CDR1 and CDR2: SQVTM and ANQGSEA. This CDR3 region has 13 residues. Trimming took off 3 bases at V and 1 base at J, with 8 bases between the two ends. The CDR3 region has the DNA TGCAGCGTTGATGGAATGGGCACAGATACGCAGTATTTT. The encoded protein is CSVDGMGTDTQYF.

V is TRBV19 and J is TRBJ2-7; 8 bases are shared with TRBD2. CDR3 length: 17 amino acids. In germline, CDR1 is LNHDA, CDR2 SQIVND (reference sequence). The junction had 12 bases not matched to a gene; V was cut back by 1 base and J by 4 bases. CDR3 bases: TGTGCCAGTAGTATAGGATGGCCAGCGGGAGTTTTATACGAGCAGTACTTC. Translation: CASSIGWPAGVLYEQYF.